These T cell receptor beta chains were read from a single sample in a study of beta chain features in type 1 diabetes. Libraries were prepared by immunoSEQ multiplex PCR; TCRdb keeps only in-frame clonotypes and omits some of them. The data contain roughly 260,000 clones, roughly 20% of them seen just once; the ten biggest clones take up around 0.03%. The sample was naive CD4+ T cells from blood. The receptor set was obtained from a middle-aged woman with type 1 diabetes. CDR3s leave out the opening cysteine and the closing phenylalanine or tryptophan. Only some rows state a clone size, as once, few, many or a class for expanded clones.

V gene	clone size	J gene	CDR3 protein
TRBV18	-	TRBJ1-1	ASSPPGRGTEAF
TRBV7-9	few	TRBJ1-1	ASTLLQGLNTEAF
TRBV5-4	-	TRBJ2-3	ASSRQGSGQY
TRBV29-1	few	TRBJ1-1	SVHRTENTEAF
TRBV6-5	few	TRBJ1-2	ASSSPGTRANYGYT
TRBV9	-	TRBJ1-2	ASSGHRDRDNGYT
TRBV5-1	few	TRBJ2-1	ASSLGQSYNEQF
TRBV9	-	TRBJ2-7	ASSVDSSYEQY
TRBV13	few	TRBJ2-2	ASSRRGPGELF
TRBV5-6	-	TRBJ2-1	ASTTQTYRNEQF
TRBV28	few	TRBJ1-2	ASSSAQRDYGYT
TRBV7-8	few	TRBJ2-7	ASSLDSGLDEQY
TRBV30	few	TRBJ1-5	AWSVDGRGNQPQH
TRBV9	-	TRBJ1-4	ASSVGSLRGEKLF
TRBV5-1	-	TRBJ2-7	ASSVEVPAYEQY
TRBV6-6	-	TRBJ1-2	ASSRSDRPVYGYT